The following is a T cell receptor beta chain sequence with its context. Its target is not known. This sample was included in a study of T cell repertoires in cytomegalovirus infection. Across the whole study: Public TCR beta signatures were indicative of both CMV infection and a matching HLA type. Study conclusions and caveats: Totalled public TCR beta family frequency picked out people who carried CMV plus the relevant HLA. In two of eight donors, the top clonotype was HLA-C-restricted CMV-specific.

TCRdb reanalysed the reads using MiXCR and keeps one entry per CDR3 protein. The repertoire holds about 180,000 distinct CDR3 sequences, with about 15% as singletons. The V end lost 0 bases, the J end lost 4 bases, and 12 bases lay between the germline ends. The CDR3 totals 15 residues. Looked up from germline, CDR1 is MNHEY and CDR2 is SVGEGT. This TCR was recovered from a human donor in good health (CMV status not recorded). Some clones in this sample may be carry-over from other donors' samples. The V and J genes are TRBV6-2 or TRBV6-3 and TRBJ1-2, with D tentatively TRBD1 (5 bases). Sequencing was performed on CD8+ T cells from PBMCs. CDR3 amino acids: CASSYSNPTVYGYTF. CDR3 coding DNA: TGTGCCAGCAGTTACTCGAACCCGACAGTCTATGGCTACACCTTC.